One T cell receptor beta chain is described in this entry. Antigen: not known. The data belong to a study of cytomegalovirus exposure and HLA in healthy donors. General study findings and limits: In a later analysis, donors in an Asian-associated ancestry cluster reportedly had fewer N-insertions in productive TCRs than the cohort mean. The availability of immune exposure information extended only to CMV serostatus. An analysis that came later showed most CMV-associated TCR beta chains appearing HLA-restricted.

Trimming removed 6 bases from V and 8 bases from J, with 22 bases in between. The CDR3 sequence is 14 residues long. Germline V lookup: CDR1 SQVTM, CDR2 ANQGSEA. In the PCR, 60 Vbeta and 13 Jbeta primers were used. TCRdb's table, derived via immunoSEQ multiplex PCR, lists solely in-frame clones and lacks some. Counted here are around 190,000 clones, around 79% occurring once; the ten biggest clones make up around 0.46%. The sequence was collected from a woman aged 50 to 60 in good health and CMV-seronegative. Sequencing was done on a sample of PBMCs. The V call is TRBV29-1, the J call TRBJ1-2; tentative D call: TRBD1 (5 bases). The chain's CDR3 is CSVKRFTGGGGYTF. CDR3 coding DNA: TGCAGCGTAAAACGCTTTACGGGGGGGGGAGGCTACACCTTC.